The 27 T cell receptor beta chains given below trace back to one sample, sequenced in a study of blood T cell repertoires in COVID-19. The repertoire was sequenced with immunoSEQ multiplex PCR; TCRdb's copy has only in-frame clones and lacks some. The sample has about 380,000 clones, about 90% seen once; the top ten hold 1% to 1.5%. Specimen: PBMCs or T cells enriched from blood (not recorded which). Receptors originate from a young man who had recovered from COVID-19.

The gene calls are TRBV4-1 and TRBJ1-3, with D unclear. The germline gives CDR1 MGHRA, CDR2 YSYEKL. V was pared by 3 bases and J by 6 bases, with 6 bases between. The CDR3 sequence is 12 residues long. CDR3 DNA sequence: TGCGCCAGCAGCCAGGAGGTAAACACCATATATTTT. It translates to CASSQEVNTIYF.

The chain recombines TRBV30 with TRBJ1-6; 7 bases map to TRBD1. The germline V gene encodes CDR1 GTSNPN and CDR2 SVGIG (reference sequence). There are 15 residues in the CDR3. The junction had 6 bases not matched to a gene; V was cut back by 1 base and J by 6 bases. The DNA of the CDR3 is TGTGCCTGGAGTGGGGGGACAGCCTCTAATTCACCCCTCCACTTT. It is translated as CAWSGGTASNSPLHF.

This sequence joins TRBV9 and TRBJ2-3; 10 bases map to TRBD2. Germline V gene lookup returns CDR1 SGDLS and CDR2 YYNGEE. V shed 4 bases and J 3 bases; nucleotides not matched to a gene: 2. This CDR3 comprises 14 residues. The CDR3 nucleotides are TGTGCCAGCAGCCTAGCGGGGGTAACAGATACGCAGTATTTT. It specifies CASSLAGVTDTQYF.

The chain links TRBV6-6 to TRBJ2-7; 9 bases agree with TRBD2. This CDR3 has 14 residues. From germline, CDR1 is MNHNY and CDR2 SVGAGI (reference sequence). V lost 7 bases and J lost 2; bases outside the gene matches: 6. Written as DNA, the CDR3 is TGTGCCAGCACCACCGCGGGGGGGGCCTACGAGCAGTACTTC. Protein: CASTTAGGAYEQYF.

The chain joins TRBV19 to TRBJ1-5; D unresolved. The CDR3 is 14 amino acids. The germline V gene encodes CDR1 LNHDA and CDR2 SQIVND (reference sequence). V lost 7 bases and J lost 1, with 11 bases in between. The CDR3 here is CASTRRESNQPQHF. The CDR3 nucleotides are TGTGCCAGTACGCGAAGGGAGAGCAATCAGCCCCAGCATTTT.

This clone has just a few counts. The rearrangement joins TRBV7-8 to TRBJ1-2; D remains unclear. CDR3 size: 13 residues. The V gene lost 5 bases and the J gene lost 4 bases, with 11 bases spanning the gap. CDR1 is SGHVS and CDR2 is FQNEAQ in the germline V gene. The CDR3 DNA sequence: TGTGCCAGCAGCCCCGACTCCATCTATGGCTACACCTTC. Translated, it gives CASSPDSIYGYTF.

The rearrangement joins TRBV4-2 to TRBJ2-3, with TRBD2 matching 10 bases. J lost 4 bases, V lost 1 base, and 14 bases had no gene match. The CDR3 extends over 19 amino acids. Germline assignment: CDR1 LGHNA and CDR2 YNFKEQ. CDR3 residues: CASSQARGGAGGPADTQYF. CDR3 coding DNA: TGTGCCAGCAGCCAAGCCCGAGGTGGAGCGGGGGGGCCGGCAGATACGCAGTATTTT.

This rearrangement joins TRBV5-1 to TRBJ2-1, with 8 bases lining up with TRBD1. Unmatched junction bases numbered 2, after V lost 1 base and J lost 5 bases. The CDR3 sequence is 14 residues long. Germline loops: CDR1 SGHRS, CDR2 YFSETQ. DNA of the CDR3: TGCGCCAGCAGCTTGCAGGGGGCGCACAATGAGCAGTTCTTC. Translation: CASSLQGAHNEQFF.

The chain has TRBV19 and TRBJ1-2, with D possibly matching TRBD1 (5 bases). CDR3 size: 13 residues. Germline lookup yields CDR1 LNHDA and CDR2 SQIVND (reference sequence). V was cut by 8 bases and J by 4 bases, with 14 bases left in between. Here the CDR3 reads CASSWGVSYGYTF. CDR3 DNA: TGTGCCAGTTCATGGGGGGTGTCCTATGGCTACACCTTC.

The rearrangement links TRBV2 to TRBJ1-2; 11 bases line up with TRBD1. The V gene end was trimmed by 7 bases and the J gene end by 8 bases; junction bases not matched to a gene: 6. Germline values: CDR1 SNHLY, CDR2 FYNNEI. The CDR3 is made up of 13 amino acids. This chain's CDR3 is CASIADRGQGYTF. The CDR3 DNA is TGTGCCAGCATCGCGGACAGGGGGCAGGGCTACACCTTC. The entire variable domain, with the rest obtained from reference TRBV2 and TRBJ1-2, is as follows: EPEVTQTPSHQVTQMGQEVILRCVPISNHLYFYWYRQILGQKVEFLVSFYNNEISEKSEIFDDQFSVERPDGSNFTLKIRSTKLEDSAMYFCASIADRGQGYTFGSGTRLTVV.

This clone was detected only once. The chain links TRBV19 to TRBJ2-1, with TRBD2 identical over 7 bases. The CDR3 runs 13 residues. CDR1 and CDR2 (germline): LNHDA, SQIVND (reference sequence). The V segment lost 3 bases and the J segment 10 bases; nucleotides outside the gene matches: 6. CDR3 loop: CASSIGIAGEQFF. The CDR3 DNA sequence: TGTGCCAGTAGTATTGGGATAGCGGGCGAGCAGTTCTTC.

V is TRBV12-2 and J is TRBJ1-6. TRBV12-2 is marked as a pseudogene. The CDR3 length is 17 residues. The CDR3 is CASRPMEGPPENSPLHF. The CDR3 DNA reads as TGTGCAAGTCGCCCTATGGAGGGGCCCCCGGAGAACTCACCCCTCCACTTT.

The chain recombines TRBV11-3 with TRBJ2-2, with 8 positions matching TRBD2. Germline CDR1 SGHNT, CDR2 YENEEA. This CDR3 spans 16 amino acids. J lost 6 bases, V lost 5 bases, and 11 bases had no gene match. The CDR3 coding sequence is TGTGCCAGCAGCCTGATGGGGAGCGGGGGATCCGGGGAGCTGTTTTTT. Protein: CASSLMGSGGSGELFF.

This clone has only a few counts. This sequence joins TRBV5-1 and TRBJ1-4; D might be TRBD1 (5 bases). Deletions cut 2 bases from V and 7 bases from J, with 9 bases between. Germline V lookup: CDR1 SGHRS, CDR2 YFSETQ. The CDR3 extends over 13 amino acids. The CDR3 here is CASSLGHVEKLFF. The CDR3 bases are TGCGCCAGCAGCTTAGGACACGTTGAAAAACTGTTTTTT.

This clone appeared a single time. This rearrangement joins TRBV2 to TRBJ2-1; TRBD2 aligns across 9 bases. Germline loops: CDR1 SNHLY, CDR2 FYNNEI. CDR3 length equals 18 residues. J was trimmed by 3 bases and V by 3 bases; bases with no gene match: 12. For the CDR3, the DNA is TGTGCCAGCAGTGATTCCGGACAGCTAGCGGGGTACTACAATGAGCAGTTCTTC. This translates into CASSDSGQLAGYYNEQFF.

The V call is TRBV11-3, the J call TRBJ2-1; TRBD2 matches at 11 bases. Germline CDR1 SGHNT, CDR2 YENEEA. V gave up 5 bases and J gave up 0 bases; unmatched junction bases: 3. The CDR3 has 16 amino acids. The CDR3 is CASSRLAGSSYNEQFF. The CDR3 region has the DNA TGTGCCAGCAGCAGACTAGCGGGAAGCTCCTACAATGAGCAGTTCTTC. Combining the CDR3 with reference TRBV11-3 and TRBJ2-1 gives the whole variable domain EAGVVQSPRYKIIEKKQPVAFWCNPISGHNTLYWYLQNLGQGPELLIRYENEEAVDDSQLPKDRFSAERLKGVDSTLKIQPAELGDSAVYLCASSRLAGSSYNEQFFGPGTRLTVL.

V usage is TRBV27 and J usage is TRBJ1-6, with 8 bases aligning to TRBD1. The V and J ends lost 6 bases and 4 bases, in that order; junction bases with no gene match: 8. The germline V gene has CDR1 MNHEY and CDR2 SMNVEV (reference sequence). The CDR3 contains 16 residues. The CDR3 here is CASRTTGDGYNSPLHF. CDR3 in DNA: TGTGCCAGCAGGACGACAGGGGACGGTTATAATTCACCCCTCCACTTT.

This chain links TRBV3-1 (or the pseudogene TRBV3-2) with TRBJ1-1; D is possibly TRBD1 (6 bases). This CDR3 spans 17 amino acids. The germline V gene has CDR1 LGHDT and CDR2 YNNKEL (reference sequence). V lost 3 bases and J 4 bases, leaving 21 bases between the germline ends. The CDR3 sequence: CASSHLLPWEGGTEAFF. Written as DNA, the CDR3 is TGTGCCAGCAGCCATTTACTCCCCTGGGAAGGGGGCACTGAAGCTTTCTTT.

The genes are TRBV6-4 and TRBJ2-2, with 11 bases lining up with TRBD2. The germline CDR1 and CDR2 sequences are MRHNA and SNTAGT. Losses at the gene ends were 5 bases for V and 7 bases for J; bases not matched to a gene: 9. CDR3 length: 16 amino acids. The CDR3 here is CASSPTSGGSDGELFF. CDR3 nucleotide sequence: TGTGCCAGCAGTCCTACTAGCGGGGGCTCGGACGGGGAGCTGTTTTTT.

In its sample, this clone was seen once. This sample includes further DNA sequences coding for the same CDR3. V gene TRBV12-3 or TRBV12-4 combines with J gene TRBJ1-2; D is possibly TRBD1 (6 bases). Trimming removed 6 bases at V and 3 bases at J, with 11 bases between. The CDR3 is 13 residues long. The CDR3 nucleotides are TGTGCCAGCAGAGCACAGGGTCACTATGGCTACACCTTC. It codes for CASRAQGHYGYTF.

The chain is built from TRBV6-5 and TRBJ1-1; 10 nucleotides agree with TRBD1. In germline, CDR1 is MNHEY, CDR2 SVGAGI. The CDR3 is made up of 13 amino acids. V was clipped by 6 bases and J by 8 bases; unmatched bases: 6. Here the CDR3 reads CASRETGGLEAFF. CDR3 nucleotides: TGTGCCAGCAGGGAGACAGGGGGCCTCGAAGCTTTCTTT.

This clone has a single count. This chain connects TRBV19 to TRBJ2-1; TRBD1 is a possible D gene (5 bases). Germline CDR1 and CDR2: LNHDA and SQIVND (reference sequence). This CDR3 is 14 amino acids long. Trimming removed 10 bases at V and 0 bases at J, with 13 bases between. Here the CDR3 DNA reads TGTGCCACCTCGACAGTCAGCTCCTACAATGAGCAGTTCTTC. Its protein is CATSTVSSYNEQFF.

This chain links TRBV2 with TRBJ1-6; 9 nucleotides agree with TRBD1. From germline, CDR1 is SNHLY and CDR2 FYNNEI. With V trimmed by 3 bases and J by 9 bases, 18 bases remained unmatched. The CDR3 length is 19 residues. The CDR3 DNA reads as TGTGCCAGCAGTGACATAAATTATAGGCGTGGGACAGGGAGTTCACCCCTCCACTTT. It encodes CASSDINYRRGTGSSPLHF.

V and J are TRBV6-5 and TRBJ2-3; D uncertain. V dropped 4 bases and J dropped 2 bases, with 7 bases sitting between them. The CDR3 totals 13 residues. The germline V gene encodes CDR1 MNHEY and CDR2 SVGAGI. The CDR3 reads CASSSAFTDTQYF. The DNA of the CDR3 is TGTGCCAGCAGTTCCGCGTTCACAGATACGCAGTATTTT.

This clone appeared once. The chain is built from TRBV7-9 and TRBJ1-2; TRBD1 matches 11 bases. V lost 3 bases, J lost 11 bases, and 11 bases stayed unmatched. Germline V CDR1 and CDR2: SEHNR, FQNEAQ (reference sequence). The CDR3 is 15 residues long. CDR3 amino acids: CASSFGSGTGGGYTF. DNA of the CDR3: TGTGCCAGCAGCTTCGGATCCGGGACAGGGGGAGGGTACACCTTC.

The chain employs TRBV6-5 and TRBJ1-2, with a tentative D call TRBD1 (6 bases). V lost 3 bases and J 8 bases, leaving 13 bases between the germline ends. Per the germline V gene, CDR1 is MNHEY and CDR2 is SVGAGI. This CDR3 is built from 13 residues. The CDR3 sequence is CASSYEGGRGYTF. CDR3 sequence (DNA): TGTGCCAGCAGTTATGAGGGGGGGAGAGGCTACACCTTC.

This clone was counted a few times. The V and J genes are TRBV2 and TRBJ1-2; D is possibly TRBD1 (5 bases). The germline CDR1 and CDR2 sequences are SNHLY and FYNNEI. Trimming left V 5 bases short and J 0 bases short, with 10 bases between. This CDR3 contains 14 residues. The CDR3 coding sequence is TGTGCCAGCAGTCAGACAGTTACTAACTATGGCTACACCTTC. Residues: CASSQTVTNYGYTF.